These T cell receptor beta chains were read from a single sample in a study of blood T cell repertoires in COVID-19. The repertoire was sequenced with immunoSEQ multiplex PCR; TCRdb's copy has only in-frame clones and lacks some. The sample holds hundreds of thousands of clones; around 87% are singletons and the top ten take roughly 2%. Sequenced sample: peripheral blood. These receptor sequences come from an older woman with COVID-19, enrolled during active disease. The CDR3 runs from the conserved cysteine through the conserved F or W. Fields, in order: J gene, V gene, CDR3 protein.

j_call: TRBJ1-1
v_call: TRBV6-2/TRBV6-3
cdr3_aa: CASSSDRGITEAFF

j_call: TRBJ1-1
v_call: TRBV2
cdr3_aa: CASKPQGMNTEAFF

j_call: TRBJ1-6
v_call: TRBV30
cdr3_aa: CAWSVMTGGNSPLHF

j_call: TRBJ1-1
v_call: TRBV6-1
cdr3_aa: CASSEAQLWRVRHTEAFF

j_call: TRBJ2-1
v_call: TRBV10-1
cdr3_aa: CASSESPGTGGSYEQFF

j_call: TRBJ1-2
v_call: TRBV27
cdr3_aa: CASRGTGYNYGYTF

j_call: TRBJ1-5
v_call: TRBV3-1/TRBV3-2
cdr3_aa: CASSQGPGHNQPQHF

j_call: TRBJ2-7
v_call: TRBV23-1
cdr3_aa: CASSRVRTDSYEQYF

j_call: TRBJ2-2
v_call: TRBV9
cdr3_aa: CASELANTGELFF

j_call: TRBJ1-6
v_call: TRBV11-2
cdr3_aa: CASSLVGRGSGSPLHF